This T cell receptor beta chain appears in the sequencing data of a study of cytomegalovirus exposure and HLA in healthy donors. Study summary: Previous work identified roughly 120 million unique TCR beta sequences from 150 million to 200 million T cells. HLA-typed donors contributed 65 million to 95 million unique TCRs, which were held in an early data release.

Use of 60 Vbeta and 13 Jbeta primers characterized the PCR. Authors' methods: In a later analysis, 60 million to 90 million unique TCR beta chains included roughly 11 million shared by two or more donors. Only in-frame clones appear in the TCRdb table, and some are missing; sequencing was by immunoSEQ multiplex PCR. V and J calls and clone size are given by that table; D and trimming were obtained from the DNA. The sample shows about 85,000 clones, about 80% of them seen only once. This CDR3 has 15 residues. Looked up from germline, CDR1 is SGHTA and CDR2 is FQGTGA. V trimming: 6 bases; J trimming: 4 bases; junction bases outside the gene matches: 3. Comment on this clone: Its antigen is not known.

Overall study results and limits: An analysis that came later showed most CMV-associated TCR beta chains appearing HLA-restricted.

The receptor's source is a woman between 45 and 65 years old in good health and CMV-seropositive. This chain links TRBV7-3 with TRBJ2-6; TRBD1 agrees at 10 bases. The material sequenced was PBMCs. The CDR3 protein is CASSKGQGGANVLTF. The CDR3 nucleotides read TGTGCCAGCAGTAAGGGACAGGGGGGGGCCAACGTCCTGACTTTC.